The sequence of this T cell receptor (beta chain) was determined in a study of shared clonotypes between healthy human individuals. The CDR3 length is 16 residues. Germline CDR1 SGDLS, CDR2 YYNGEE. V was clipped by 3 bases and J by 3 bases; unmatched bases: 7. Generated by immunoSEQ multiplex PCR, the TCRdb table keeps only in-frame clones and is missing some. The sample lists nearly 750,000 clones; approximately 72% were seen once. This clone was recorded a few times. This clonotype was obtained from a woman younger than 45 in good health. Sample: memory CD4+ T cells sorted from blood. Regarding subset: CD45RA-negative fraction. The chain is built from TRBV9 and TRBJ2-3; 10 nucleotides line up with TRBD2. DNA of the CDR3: TGTGCCAGCAGCGATGGACTAGCGGTTACTACAGATACGCAGTATTTT. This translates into CASSDGLAVTTDTQYF.